The 23 T cell receptor beta chains presented below share a single source sample, sequenced in a study of blood T cell repertoires in COVID-19. Measured with immunoSEQ multiplex PCR; TCRdb has only the in-frame clones, and not every one. The sample gives around 470,000 clones, 90% of which show up once; roughly 0.66% is in the top ten. Sequencing input: PBMCs or T cells enriched from blood (not recorded which). The receptors shown here come from a young man who had recovered from COVID-19.

The genes are TRBV9 and TRBJ2-1, with 7 nucleotides matching TRBD1. With V trimmed by 3 bases and J by 4 bases, 7 bases remained unmatched. CDR1 and CDR2 (germline): SGDLS, YYNGEE. This CDR3 spans 15 amino acids. For the CDR3, the DNA is TGTGCCAGCAGCGCAGGGGACAGTATATACAATGAGCAGTTCTTC. Translation: CASSAGDSIYNEQFF.

The chain recombines TRBV11-2 with TRBJ1-2; 12 bases are a match to TRBD1. CDR1 is SGHAT, CDR2 FQNNGV, per germline. V trimming: 6 bases; J trimming: 6 bases; junction bases outside the gene matches: 5. CDR3 length: 14 residues. CDR3 sequence reads: CASSRDRGRDGYTF. DNA for the CDR3: TGTGCCAGCAGTCGGGACAGGGGGCGCGATGGCTACACCTTC. The full variable domain, in which reference TRBV11-2 and TRBJ1-2 provide the parts outside the CDR3, is EAGVAQSPRYKIIEKRQSVAFWCNPISGHATLYWYQQILGQGPKLLIQFQNNGVVDDSQLPKDRFSAERLKGVDSTLKIQPAKLEDSAVYLCASSRDRGRDGYTFGSGTRLTVV.

The V and J genes are TRBV28 and TRBJ1-4, with 9 positions matching TRBD1. Germline V gene sequence: CDR1 MDHEN, CDR2 SYDVKM. With V trimmed by 6 bases and J by 7 bases, 9 bases remained unmatched. The CDR3 spans 15 residues. The CDR3 is CASRIGTGLSEKLFF. Written as DNA, the CDR3 is TGTGCCAGCAGGATAGGGACAGGGCTTTCTGAAAAACTGTTTTTT.

The chain is built from TRBV6-5 and TRBJ1-2; TRBD1 aligns across 10 bases. The junction had 8 bases not matched to a gene; V was cut back by 6 bases and J by 7 bases. CDR3 length equals 14 residues. From germline, CDR1 is MNHEY and CDR2 SVGAGI. The CDR3 nucleotides read TGTGCCAGCAGACTGACAGGGGGCCGTGGTGGCTACACCTTC. Translation gives CASRLTGGRGGYTF.

The chain uses TRBV4-1 and TRBJ2-1; 7 bases line up with TRBD1. Germline V CDR1 and CDR2: MGHRA, YSYEKL. With 3 bases clipped from V and 7 bases from J, the junction kept 15 bases outside the gene matches. The CDR3 is made up of 17 amino acids. The CDR3 DNA follows: TGCGCCAGCAGCCACTTCCCCGCTGGGACAGCCCCTAATGAGCAGTTCTTC. This encodes CASSHFPAGTAPNEQFF.

The rearrangement uses TRBV27 and TRBJ1-2; weak D call: TRBD1 (6 bases). Looked up from germline, CDR1 is MNHEY and CDR2 is SMNVEV (reference sequence). V was pared by 8 bases and J by 0 bases, with 13 bases between. The CDR3 spans 14 residues. The CDR3: CASARSGANYGYTF. The CDR3 bases are TGTGCCAGCGCACGTTCAGGGGCTAACTATGGCTACACCTTC.

This clone appeared once. The J gene is TRBJ2-1, the V gene TRBV5-4; D perhaps matches TRBD2 (6 bases). V was clipped by 4 bases and J by 9 bases, with 23 bases between them. The germline CDR1 and CDR2 sequences are SGHNT and YYREEE (reference sequence). CDR3 length equals 16 residues. CDR3 amino acids: CASSHPRVAGRGEQFF. CDR3 bases: TGTGCCAGCAGCCACCCCCGGGTGGCGGGAAGGGGTGAGCAGTTCTTC. The whole variable domain, remainder taken from reference TRBV5-4 and TRBJ2-1, is ETGVTQSPTHLIKTRGQQVTLRCSSQSGHNTVSWYQQALGQGPQFIFQYYREEENGRGNFPPRFSGLQFPNYSSELNVNALELDDSALYLCASSHPRVAGRGEQFFGPGTRLTVL.

This chain connects TRBV10-3 to TRBJ2-2; 8 bases line up with TRBD1. V shed 6 bases and J 6 bases; nucleotides not matched to a gene: 12. The CDR3 spans 16 residues. Germline values: CDR1 ENHRY, CDR2 SYGVKD. Here the CDR3 reads CAISSYGQGSAGELFF. In nucleotides, the CDR3 is TGTGCCATCAGCTCTTATGGACAGGGCAGCGCCGGGGAGCTGTTTTTT.

This chain links TRBV10-1 with TRBJ1-4, with TRBD1 matching 9 bases. With V trimmed by 5 bases and J by 7 bases, 5 bases remained unmatched. The germline gives CDR1 WNHNN, CDR2 SYGVQD (reference sequence). The CDR3 is 14 amino acids. Written as DNA, the CDR3 is TGCGCCAGCAGTAACGGGACAGGGCGTGAAAAACTGTTTTTT. It yields the protein CASSNGTGREKLFF.

The V gene is TRBV21-1, the J gene TRBJ2-7; the table's D call, TRBD1, was not checked against the DNA. TRBV21-1 is a pseudogene segment. The CDR3 runs to 13 residues. CDR3 amino acids: CASSFPGPYEQYF. In nucleotides, the CDR3 is TGTGCCAGCAGCTTTCCAGGGCCCTACGAGCAGTACTTC.

This chain joins TRBV15 and TRBJ2-1, with TRBD2 matching over 7 bases. Germline V gene sequence: CDR1 LNHNV, CDR2 YYDKDF (reference sequence). The junction had 8 bases not matched to a gene; V was cut back by 0 bases and J by 9 bases. The CDR3 is 15 residues long. In nucleotides, the CDR3 is TGTGCCACCAGCAGAGACGGACTAGTATTGGGTGAGCAGTTCTTC. Amino acids: CATSRDGLVLGEQFF.

In this sample, this clone turned up once. This chain connects TRBV6-2 or TRBV6-3 to TRBJ1-1, with D hard to call. The V end lost 5 bases, the J end lost 0 bases, and 13 bases lay between the germline ends. This CDR3 contains 15 residues. Germline assignment: CDR1 MNHEY and CDR2 SVGEGT. CDR3 sequence: CASSNREIMNTEAFF. As DNA, the CDR3 is TGTGCCAGCAGTAATAGGGAGATTATGAACACTGAAGCTTTCTTT.

This clone was recorded once. This chain uses TRBV2 with TRBJ1-4; D unclear. V was trimmed by 6 bases and J by 8 bases, leaving 19 bases between them. CDR3 size: 15 residues. Looked up from germline, CDR1 is SNHLY and CDR2 is FYNNEI. The DNA for the CDR3 is TGTGCCAGCAGGTCACAGTTAATGGCCTCCGAAAAACTGTTTTTT. Protein product: CASRSQLMASEKLFF. The entire variable domain, with the rest obtained from reference TRBV2 and TRBJ1-4, is as follows: EPEVTQTPSHQVTQMGQEVILRCVPISNHLYFYWYRQILGQKVEFLVSFYNNEISEKSEIFDDQFSVERPDGSNFTLKIRSTKLEDSAMYFCASRSQLMASEKLFFGSGTQLSVL.

A single count supports this clone. This sequence joins TRBV10-2 and TRBJ1-1; 7 nucleotides align to TRBD1. Germline V gene lookup returns CDR1 WSHSY and CDR2 SAAADI. The CDR3 contains 13 residues. The trim removed 5 bases at V and 5 bases at J, leaving 5 bases unmatched. The CDR3 reads CASSRDSVTEAFF. The DNA for the CDR3 is TGCGCCAGCAGTCGGGACAGCGTGACTGAAGCTTTCTTT.

This chain links TRBV29-1 with TRBJ2-2; D is possibly TRBD2 (6 bases). The CDR3 totals 14 residues. Per germline, CDR1 SQVTM and CDR2 ANQGSEA. V gave up 6 bases and J gave up 6 bases, with 17 bases separating them. Here the CDR3 DNA reads TGCAGCGTGGAGGGGTACCCAACCTCCGGGGAGCTGTTTTTT. This encodes CSVEGYPTSGELFF.

The V call is TRBV20-1, the J call TRBJ1-1, with D hard to call. The CDR3 runs to 11 residues. CDR1 DFQATT and CDR2 SNEGSKA come from the germline V gene (reference sequence). CDR3 bases: TGCAGGGCGGAGGTAAACACTGAAGCTTTCTTT. It is translated as CRAEVNTEAFF.

J is TRBJ2-7 and V is TRBV5-4; 9 bases are a match to TRBD1. Trimming removed 4 bases from V and 2 bases from J; junction bases left unmatched: 7. Germline V CDR1 and CDR2: SGHNT, YYREEE (reference sequence). The CDR3 has 15 amino acids. The CDR3 loop is CASSQGQGGPYEQYF. The CDR3 bases are TGTGCCAGCAGCCAGGGACAGGGAGGGCCCTACGAGCAGTACTTC.

This rearrangement joins TRBV11-2 to TRBJ1-1; tentatively, D is TRBD1 (5 bases). Trimming removed 5 bases at V and 0 bases at J, with 13 bases between. The CDR3 length is 15 residues. Germline values: CDR1 SGHAT, CDR2 FQNNGV. The CDR3, as DNA: TGTGCCAGCAGCAACGCGGGGGGGGTGAACACTGAAGCTTTCTTT. It codes for CASSNAGGVNTEAFF.

This chain uses TRBV7-2 with TRBJ2-1, with D possibly TRBD2 on 7 matching bases. V lost 0 bases and J 7 bases, leaving 16 bases between the germline ends. The V gene's germline CDR1 is SGHTA and CDR2 FQGNSA. This CDR3 spans 16 amino acids. The CDR3 nucleotides are TGTGCCAGCAGCTTAGCGCCCAGAGGGGGGGAAAATGAGCAGTTCTTC. Translation: CASSLAPRGGENEQFF.

The chain joins TRBV4-1 to TRBJ1-2; 9 positions agree with TRBD1. Germline V gene data show CDR1 as MGHRA and CDR2 as YSYEKL. J gave up 2 bases and V 4 bases, and 5 bases lay outside the gene matches. The CDR3 has 15 amino acids. CDR3 nucleotides: TGCGCCAGCAGCCCGGGGGACAGGGAAAACTATGGCTACACCTTC. This translates into CASSPGDRENYGYTF.

Only a few counts were recorded for this clone. The rearrangement links TRBV19 to TRBJ2-2, with 7 bases lining up with TRBD1. The CDR3 loop spans 14 amino acids. V trimming: 6 bases; J trimming: 6 bases; junction bases outside the gene matches: 7. Germline loops: CDR1 LNHDA, CDR2 SQIVND (reference sequence). The CDR3 DNA reads as TGTGCCAGTAGCTTTCCCGGGACAGCCGGGGAGCTGTTTTTT. Translating gives CASSFPGTAGELFF. The full variable domain, completed using reference TRBV19 and TRBJ2-2, is DGGITQSPKYLFRKEGQNVTLSCEQNLNHDAMYWYRQDPGQGLRLIYYSQIVNDFQKGDIAEGYSVSREKKESFPLTVTSAQKNPTAFYLCASSFPGTAGELFFGEGSRLTVL.

CDR3 coding DNA: TGTGCCAGTAAGACGACAGGGGCTTGGACTGAAGCTTTCTTT. It specifies CASKTTGAWTEAFF. The genes are TRBV2 and TRBJ1-1; 8 nucleotides align to TRBD1. V trimming: 9 bases; J trimming: 5 bases; junction bases outside the gene matches: 11. Germline V gives CDR1 SNHLY, CDR2 FYNNEI. The CDR3 length is 14 residues. The entire variable domain, with the rest obtained from reference TRBV2 and TRBJ1-1, is as follows: EPEVTQTPSHQVTQMGQEVILRCVPISNHLYFYWYRQILGQKVEFLVSFYNNEISEKSEIFDDQFSVERPDGSNFTLKIRSTKLEDSAMYFCASKTTGAWTEAFFGQGTRLTVV.

This chain joins TRBV11-2 and TRBJ1-6; maybe TRBD1 (5 bases). The germline V and J ends were trimmed by 0 bases and 10 bases, with 13 bases remaining between them. The CDR3 totals 15 residues. The germline V gene has CDR1 SGHAT and CDR2 FQNNGV. DNA of the CDR3: TGTGCCAGCAGCTTAGAAGGCAGGGTAGGCTCACCCCTCCACTTT. It is translated as CASSLEGRVGSPLHF.